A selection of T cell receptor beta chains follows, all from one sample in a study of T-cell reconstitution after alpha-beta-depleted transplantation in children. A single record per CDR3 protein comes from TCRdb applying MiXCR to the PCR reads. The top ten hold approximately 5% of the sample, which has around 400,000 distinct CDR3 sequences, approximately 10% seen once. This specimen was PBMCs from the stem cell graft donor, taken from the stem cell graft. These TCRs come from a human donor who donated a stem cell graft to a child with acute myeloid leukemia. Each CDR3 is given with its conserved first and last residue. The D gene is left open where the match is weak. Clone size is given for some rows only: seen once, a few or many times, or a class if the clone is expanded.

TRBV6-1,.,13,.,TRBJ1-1,TGTGCCAGCAGTAAACAGTGGGACACTGAAGCTTTCTTT,CASSKQWDTEAFF
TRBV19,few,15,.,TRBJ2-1,TGTGCCAGTAGTTCCCCAGATAGCTCCTACAATGAGCAGTTCTTC,CASSSPDSSYNEQFF
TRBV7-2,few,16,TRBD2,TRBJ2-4,TGTGCCAGCAGCCCCGCGGGGGGGCGGGCGGAAAACATTCAGTACTTC,CASSPAGGRAENIQYF
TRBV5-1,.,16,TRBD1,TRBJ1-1,TGCGCCAGCAGCTCAGGACAGGGTAGGGTAACAACTGAAGCTTTCTTT,CASSSGQGRVTTEAFF
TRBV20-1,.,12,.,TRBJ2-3,TGCGCGGAGCGGAAACACACAGATACGCAGTATTTT,CAERKHTDTQYF
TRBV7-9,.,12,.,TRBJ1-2,TGTGCCAGCAGCTTTGACGGGAAGGGCTACACCTTC,CASSFDGKGYTF
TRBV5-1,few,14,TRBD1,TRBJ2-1,TGCGCCAGCAGCCAAGGGACAGGAAACAATGAGCAGTTCTTC,CASSQGTGNNEQFF
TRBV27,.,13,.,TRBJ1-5,TGTGCCAGCAGCGGGCCCCCGGATCAGCCCCAGCATTTT,CASSGPPDQPQHF
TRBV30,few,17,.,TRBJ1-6,TGTGCCTGGACCGCACTCGGGGGTAGCATAAATAATTCACCCCTCCACTTT,CAWTALGGSINNSPLHF
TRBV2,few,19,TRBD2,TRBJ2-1,TGTGCCAGCAGCGAGACTAGCGGGAGGGCCTTGAGCTCCTACAATGAGCAGTTCTTC,CASSETSGRALSSYNEQFF
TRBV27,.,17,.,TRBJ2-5,TGTGCCAGCAGTTTAAGGTTCGGGCGGGCCGAACAAGAGACCCAGTACTTC,CASSLRFGRAEQETQYF
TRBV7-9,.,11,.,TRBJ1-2,TGTGCCAGCAGCCCACCCTATGGCTACACCTTC,CASSPPYGYTF
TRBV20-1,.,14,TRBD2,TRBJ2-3,TGCAGTGCTATTTTTAGCGGGGGTGCAGGGACGCAGTATTTT,CSAIFSGGAGTQYF
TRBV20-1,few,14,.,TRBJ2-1,TGCAGTGCTGCCAATCCGAGCACCTACAATGAGCAGTTCTTC,CSAANPSTYNEQFF
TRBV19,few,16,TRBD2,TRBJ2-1,TGTGCCAGTAGTTTCACTAGCGGGTACTCCTACAATGAGCAGTTCTTC,CASSFTSGYSYNEQFF
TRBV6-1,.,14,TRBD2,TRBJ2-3,TGTGCCAGCAACACACTAGCGGGAGCAGATACGCAGTATTTT,CASNTLAGADTQYF
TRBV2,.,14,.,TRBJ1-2,TGTGCCAGCAGTGGGGGTATGGTCAGGGCCGACTACACCTTC,CASSGGMVRADYTF
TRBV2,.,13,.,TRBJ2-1,TGTGCCAGCAGTGAAAGACTTCAGGGTGAGCAGTTCTTC,CASSERLQGEQFF
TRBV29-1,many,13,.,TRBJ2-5,TGCAGCGCTCGTTCCGGGGAAGGGAAGACCCAGTACTTC,CSARSGEGKTQYF
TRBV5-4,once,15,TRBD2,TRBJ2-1,TGTGCCAGCAGCTTAGGAGGGACTAGCTTGAGTGAGCAGTTCTTC,CASSLGGTSLSEQFF
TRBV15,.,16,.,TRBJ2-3,TGTGCCACCAGCAGAGATCATGAAGGGAGCACAGATACGCAGTATTTT,CATSRDHEGSTDTQYF
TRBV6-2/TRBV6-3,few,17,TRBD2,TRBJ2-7,TGTGCCAGCAGTTTCTATCCGGGACTAGCGTCTACCTACGAGCAGTACTTC,CASSFYPGLASTYEQYF